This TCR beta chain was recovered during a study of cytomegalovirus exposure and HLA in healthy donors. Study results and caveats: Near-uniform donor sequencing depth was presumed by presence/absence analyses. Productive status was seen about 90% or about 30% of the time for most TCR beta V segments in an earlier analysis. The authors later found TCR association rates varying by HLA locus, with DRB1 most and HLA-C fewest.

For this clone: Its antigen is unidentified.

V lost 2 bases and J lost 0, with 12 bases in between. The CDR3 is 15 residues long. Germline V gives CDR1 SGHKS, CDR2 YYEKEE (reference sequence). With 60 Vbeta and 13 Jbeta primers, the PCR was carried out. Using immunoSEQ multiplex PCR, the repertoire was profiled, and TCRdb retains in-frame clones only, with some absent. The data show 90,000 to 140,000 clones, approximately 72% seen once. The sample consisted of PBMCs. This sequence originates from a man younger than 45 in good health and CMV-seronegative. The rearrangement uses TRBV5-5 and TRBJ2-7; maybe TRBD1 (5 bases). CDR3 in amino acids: CASSFGPQGSYEQYF. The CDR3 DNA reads TGTGCCAGCAGCTTTGGGCCCCAGGGCTCCTACGAGCAGTACTTC.